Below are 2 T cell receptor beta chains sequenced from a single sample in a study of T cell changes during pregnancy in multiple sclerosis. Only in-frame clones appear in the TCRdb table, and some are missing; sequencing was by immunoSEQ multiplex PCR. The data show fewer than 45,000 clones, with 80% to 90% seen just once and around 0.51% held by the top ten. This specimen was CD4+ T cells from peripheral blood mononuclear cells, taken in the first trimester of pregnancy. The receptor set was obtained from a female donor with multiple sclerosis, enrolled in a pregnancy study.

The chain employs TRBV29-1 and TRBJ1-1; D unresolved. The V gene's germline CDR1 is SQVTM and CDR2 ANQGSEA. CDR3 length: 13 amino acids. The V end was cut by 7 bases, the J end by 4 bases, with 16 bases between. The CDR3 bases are TGCAGCGCCACGTTACGGTACGGCACTGAAGCTTTCTTT. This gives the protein CSATLRYGTEAFF.

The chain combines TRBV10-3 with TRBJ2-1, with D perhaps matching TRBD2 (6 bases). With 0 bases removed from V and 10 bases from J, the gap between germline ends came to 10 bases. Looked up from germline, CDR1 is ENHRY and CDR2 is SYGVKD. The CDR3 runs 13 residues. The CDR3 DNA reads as TGTGCCATCAGTGAGTCGACTAGTGGCGAGCAGTTCTTC. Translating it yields CAISESTSGEQFF.